The rows below give T cell receptor beta chains drawn from one sample of a study of shared clonotypes between healthy human individuals. This table comes from immunoSEQ multiplex PCR, and its TCRdb copy is limited to in-frame clones, with some not included. This table holds about 450,000 clones, 70% to 80% found once. Sequencing was performed on PBMCs. Receptors originate from a woman between 35 and 50 years old in good health. Some clones in this sample may be carry-over from other donors' samples. The CDR3 runs from the conserved cysteine through the conserved F or W. D genes are given only for firm matches. Size values are once, few and many counts, or a class for expanded clones, and some rows have none.

V gene	clone size	J gene	D gene	CDR3 protein	CDR3 DNA
TRBV9	-	TRBJ2-7	-	CASSTGAGGPSSSYEQYF	TGTGCCAGCAGCACAGGGGCAGGGGGGCCTTCGAGCTCCTACGAGCAGTACTTC
TRBV6-6	-	TRBJ2-7	TRBD1	CASGQGAEEQYF	TGTGCCAGCGGACAGGGGGCTGAAGAGCAGTACTTC
TRBV4-1	-	TRBJ2-2	TRBD2	CASSQLGGGPSGELFF	TGCGCCAGCAGCCAGTTGGGGGGAGGGCCCTCCGGGGAGCTGTTTTTT
TRBV9	-	TRBJ2-5	-	CASSVAGQSRVGTQYF	TGTGCCAGCAGCGTAGCAGGGCAGAGCCGCGTCGGGACCCAGTACTTC
TRBV28	-	TRBJ1-1	-	CASSLDRRGLNTEAFF	TGTGCCAGCAGTTTGGACAGACGGGGATTGAACACTGAAGCTTTCTTT
TRBV5-1	-	TRBJ1-2	-	CASSLAGGASGYTF	TGCGCCAGCAGCTTGGCTGGGGGGGCGAGTGGCTACACCTTC
TRBV6-5	-	TRBJ2-5	-	CASSSHSGTEETQYF	TGTGCCAGCAGTTCCCATTCCGGGACCGAAGAGACCCAGTACTTC
TRBV30	-	TRBJ2-2	TRBD1	CAWRLDRGLLRELFF	TGTGCCTGGAGATTAGATAGGGGGCTTTTGAGGGAGCTGTTTTTT
TRBV28	-	TRBJ1-5	-	CASSLNEVPAQHF	TGTGCCAGCAGTCTCAATGAAGTTCCGGCCCAGCATTTT
TRBV30	many	TRBJ2-1	TRBD1	CAWASGGRHNEQFF	TGTGCCTGGGCCTCAGGGGGTCGGCACAATGAGCAGTTCTTC
TRBV5-4	few	TRBJ2-5	TRBD2	CASSLASSGQETQYF	TGTGCCAGCAGCTTGGCGAGTAGCGGGCAAGAGACCCAGTACTTC
TRBV6-1	-	TRBJ2-7	TRBD1	CASSLDRLREQYF	TGTGCCAGCAGTCTGGACAGGTTGCGCGAGCAGTACTTC
TRBV9	-	TRBJ2-3	TRBD2	CASSPLRTSGNTDTQYF	TGTGCCAGCAGCCCGCTTCGGACTAGCGGTAACACAGATACGCAGTATTTT
TRBV10-2	-	TRBJ2-7	TRBD1	CASTRVLSRQGSFYEQYF	TGCGCCAGCACCCGGGTATTATCGAGACAGGGTTCTTTCTACGAGCAGTACTTC
TRBV6-4	-	TRBJ2-2	TRBD1	CASSDSDRGNTGELFF	TGTGCCAGCAGTGACTCGGACAGGGGGAACACCGGGGAGCTGTTTTTT
TRBV30	-	TRBJ1-2	-	CAWSPMGFYGYTF	TGTGCCTGGAGTCCTATGGGTTTCTATGGCTACACCTTC
TRBV15	few	TRBJ1-2	-	CATSRDLQGTYTF	TGTGCCACCAGCAGAGATTTGCAGGGGACCTACACCTTC
TRBV30	-	TRBJ2-2	-	CAWRTGTRTGELFF	TGTGCCTGGAGAACCGGGACCCGCACCGGGGAGCTGTTTTTT